The 12 T cell receptor beta chains presented below share a single source sample, sequenced in a study of T cells in Graves' hyperthyroidism and ophthalmopathy. Amplified regions were TCR beta CDR3 sequences from RNA transcripts. HTBI primers drove first-round RT-PCR of the TCR CDR3. TCRdb re-called the multiplex PCR reads through MiXCR, storing one row per CDR3 protein. Found here are 200,000 to 250,000 distinct CDR3 sequences, 15% to 20% of them singletons; the top ten hold about 48%. Specimen: blood. The receptors come from a man aged 35 to 55 with Graves' hyperthyroidism.

This clonotype was counted at least ten times. The chain recombines TRBV5-5 with TRBJ1-6; D is unclear. The V gene's germline CDR1 is SGHKS and CDR2 YYEKEE (reference sequence). The CDR3 extends over 14 amino acids. V shed 0 bases and J shed 5 bases, with 6 bases lying between them. DNA for the CDR3: TGTGCCAGCAGCTTGGTTGTCAATAATTCACCCCTCCACTTT. This encodes CASSLVVNNSPLHF.

The chain is built from TRBV29-1 and TRBJ2-2, with 9 bases identical to TRBD1. Germline V gives CDR1 SQVTM, CDR2 ANQGSEA. With V trimmed by 7 bases and J by 4 bases, 10 bases remained unmatched. CDR3 length: 15 amino acids. The CDR3 DNA reads as TGCAGCGCCTCGGACAGGGGAAAGGGCACCGGGGAGCTGTTTTTT. Amino acid sequence: CSASDRGKGTGELFF.

This clonotype was seen repeatedly, ten times or more. The V and J genes are TRBV2 and TRBJ1-4; TRBD1 matches 9 bases. The trim removed 5 bases at V and 6 bases at J, leaving 16 bases unmatched. CDR3 length equals 18 residues. CDR1 is SNHLY and CDR2 is FYNNEI in the germline V gene. CDR3: CASSRDRAISARDEKLFF. CDR3 in DNA: TGTGCCAGCAGTAGGGACAGGGCAATATCAGCAAGGGATGAAAAACTGTTTTTT.

The chain is built from TRBV5-1 and TRBJ1-2; TRBD1 agrees at 8 bases. The length of the CDR3 is 14 residues. CDR1 SGHRS and CDR2 YFSETQ come from the germline V gene. J was trimmed by 6 bases and V by 4 bases; bases with no gene match: 8. The CDR3 sequence: CASSIGTGLDGYTF. Here the CDR3 DNA reads TGCGCCAGCAGCATAGGGACAGGCTTGGATGGCTACACCTTC. The full variable domain, rest sourced from reference TRBV5-1 and TRBJ1-2, is KAGVTQTPRYLIKTRGQQVTLSCSPISGHRSVSWYQQTPGQGLQFLFEYFSETQRNKGNFPGRFSGRQFSNSRSEMNVSTLELGDSALYLCASSIGTGLDGYTFGSGTRLTVV.

This clonotype has at least ten counts. V gene TRBV2 combines with J gene TRBJ2-7, with D perhaps matching TRBD1 or TRBD2 (6 bases each). V was shortened by 3 bases and J by 3 bases, with 12 bases between the two germline ends. Germline assignment: CDR1 SNHLY and CDR2 FYNNEI. The CDR3 runs to 14 residues. The CDR3: CASSDGGTIYEQYF. CDR3 in DNA: TGTGCCAGCAGTGATGGAGGGACAATCTACGAGCAGTACTTC.

There are many counts of this clonotype. The chain is built from TRBV2 and TRBJ1-4; no firm D call. With 4 bases removed from V and 6 bases from J, the gap between germline ends came to 6 bases. The germline CDR1 and CDR2 sequences are SNHLY and FYNNEI. CDR3 length: 12 amino acids. The CDR3 nucleotides read TGTGCCAGCAGTGGCAGCCATGAAAAACTGTTTTTT. Amino acid sequence: CASSGSHEKLFF.

This clonotype was detected ten times or more. The J gene is TRBJ2-1, the V gene TRBV5-1; 8 nucleotides align to TRBD1. The CDR3 consists of 14 residues. CDR1 is SGHRS and CDR2 is YFSETQ in the germline V gene. J lost 4 bases, V lost 1 base, and 1 base had no gene match. The CDR3 sequence is CASSLRTGYNEQFF. The CDR3 DNA reads as TGCGCCAGCAGCTTGAGGACAGGGTACAATGAGCAGTTCTTC.

This clonotype has just a few counts. The chain is built from TRBV7-9 and TRBJ2-3, with D perhaps matching TRBD1 or TRBD2 (6 bases each). With 5 bases removed from V and 3 bases from J, the gap between germline ends came to 18 bases. This CDR3 region has 16 residues. CDR1 is SEHNR and CDR2 is FQNEAQ in the germline V gene (reference sequence). DNA of the CDR3: TGTGCCAGCAGCAGAGCGAGGGGGGCGGGGACAGATACGCAGTATTTT. Its protein product is CASSRARGAGTDTQYF.

In its sample, this clonotype was seen many times. The chain couples TRBV5-1 to TRBJ2-3, with D possibly being TRBD1 or TRBD2 (7 bases each). Trimming shortened V by 4 bases and J by 8 bases, and 11 bases separated the two germline ends. CDR1 SGHRS and CDR2 YFSETQ come from the germline V gene. The CDR3 loop spans 12 amino acids. The CDR3 DNA reads as TGCGCCAGCAGCCAGGGGGAGGGTACGCAGTATTTT. Protein: CASSQGEGTQYF.

The V gene is TRBV7-3, the J gene TRBJ2-1, with 13 bases fitting TRBD2. Trimming removed 5 bases from V and 12 bases from J; junction bases left unmatched: 1. The CDR3 extends over 12 amino acids. Germline CDR1 is SGHTA and CDR2 is FQGTGA. This CDR3 is CASSRLAGGQFF. For the CDR3, the DNA is TGTGCCAGCAGCCGACTAGCGGGGGGGCAGTTCTTC.

This clonotype was observed at least ten times. The chain is built from TRBV7-2 and TRBJ1-2; 7 nucleotides agree with TRBD1. The CDR3 runs to 14 residues. Germline trimming cut 5 bases from V and 4 bases from J; bases unmatched to any gene: 7. Germline V CDR1 and CDR2: SGHTA, FQGNSA. Written as DNA, the CDR3 is TGTGCCAGCAGCCTGAGGGGACAGCCCTATGGCTACACCTTC. Amino acid sequence: CASSLRGQPYGYTF.

This chain connects TRBV9 to TRBJ1-1; no definite D call. The germline V gene has CDR1 SGDLS and CDR2 YYNGEE. The CDR3 extends over 16 amino acids. The V and J ends lost 4 bases and 1 base respectively, with 17 bases between them. The CDR3 DNA follows: TGTGCCAGCAGCCCCCGGACGGGTTTTGGGAACACTGAAGCTTTCTTT. Translating it yields CASSPRTGFGNTEAFF.